Below are 10 T cell receptor beta chains sequenced from a single sample in a study of T cell responses to AZD1222 COVID-19 vaccine. The data were produced by immunoSEQ multiplex PCR, yet TCRdb's version contains in-frame clones alone and is incomplete. The profile covers approximately 89,000 clones, with about 91% appearing a single time and 5.2% taken by the ten largest. Sequences were derived from peripheral blood, sampled on day 0 of AZD1222 vaccination. The receptor set was obtained from an adult in good health.

The rearrangement joins TRBV6-1 to TRBJ2-3; TRBD1 matches 8 bases. The length of the CDR3 is 15 residues. Unmatched junction bases numbered 8, after V lost 3 bases and J lost 6 bases. Germline values: CDR1 MNHNS, CDR2 SASEGT. This CDR3 reads CASSESSRGRDTQYF. CDR3 nucleotide sequence: TGTGCCAGCAGTGAGTCGTCCAGGGGGCGGGATACGCAGTATTTT.

This chain uses TRBV10-1 with TRBJ2-1; D possibly corresponds to TRBD1 (6 bases). Trimming stripped 6 bases from V and 2 bases from J, with 11 bases between. This CDR3 region has 14 residues. Germline CDR1 and CDR2: WNHNN and SYGVQD (reference sequence). CDR3 protein: CASSAGTTYNEQFF. The DNA for the CDR3 is TGCGCCAGCAGCGCCGGGACAACCTACAATGAGCAGTTCTTC.

This chain links TRBV6-1 with TRBJ1-6; a possible D gene is TRBD1 (5 bases). The CDR3 is made up of 15 amino acids. V was clipped by 1 base and J by 10 bases, with 14 bases between them. CDR1 and CDR2 from the germline V gene are MNHNS and SASEGT. The CDR3 DNA is TGTGCCAGCAGTGAAGTAAGAGGGGAGGACTCACCCCTCCACTTT. This translates into CASSEVRGEDSPLHF.

The chain recombines TRBV7-2 with TRBJ1-5; D is undetermined. V was shortened by 6 bases and J by 4 bases, with 10 bases between the two germline ends. Germline CDR1 reads SGHTA; CDR2 reads FQGNSA. This CDR3 contains 13 residues. CDR3 DNA sequence: TGTGCCAGCAGGATCCCGCCTAATCAGCCCCAGCATTTT. Translated: CASRIPPNQPQHF.

The V and J genes are TRBV5-1 and TRBJ2-5; 8 nucleotides line up with TRBD1. J lost 5 bases, V lost 0 bases, and 6 bases had no gene match. The germline gives CDR1 SGHRS, CDR2 YFSETQ. The CDR3 covers 15 residues. CDR3 DNA sequence: TGCGCCAGCAGCTTGGGACAGGGGCCGGGGGAGACCCAGTACTTC. Its protein product is CASSLGQGPGETQYF.

The CDR3 spells CASSEPLLDRVRKAFF. DNA for the CDR3: TGCGCCAGCAGTGAGCCGCTACTCGACAGGGTAAGGAAAGCTTTCTTT. The rearrangement joins TRBV10-2 to TRBJ1-1; 7 bases are shared with TRBD1. V lost 2 bases, J lost 9 bases, and 15 bases stayed unmatched. Germline V gene data show CDR1 as WSHSY and CDR2 as SAAADI. There are 16 residues in the CDR3.

The chain joins TRBV11-1 to TRBJ1-1; possible D gene TRBD1, 6 bases. CDR3 size: 14 residues. Germline values: CDR1 SGHAT, CDR2 FQDESV (reference sequence). Between the trimmed V and J ends, which lost 3 bases and 4 bases, there was a span of 12 bases. In nucleotides, the CDR3 is TGTGCCAGCAGCTTTTTAGGGGACACCACTGAAGCTTTCTTT. As protein: CASSFLGDTTEAFF.

The J gene is TRBJ2-5, the V gene TRBV3-1 (or the pseudogene TRBV3-2), with a possible D match to TRBD2 (6 bases). Trimming took off 5 bases at V and 5 bases at J, with 12 bases between the two ends. The CDR3 is 13 residues long. Germline values: CDR1 LGHDT, CDR2 YNNKEL (reference sequence). The CDR3: CASSARGTETQYF. Here the CDR3 DNA reads TGTGCCAGCAGCGCACGGGGGACTGAGACCCAGTACTTC.

With respect to this clone: This specimen includes other DNA sequences encoding the same CDR3. The rearrangement uses TRBV19 and TRBJ1-1, with 9 positions matching TRBD1. Germline CDR1 reads LNHDA; CDR2 reads SQIVND (reference sequence). V dropped 6 bases and J dropped 3; count of bases not matched to a gene: 2. The CDR3 contains 13 residues. CDR3 sequence reads: CASSRQGDTEAFF. The CDR3, as DNA: TGTGCCAGTAGCCGACAGGGGGACACTGAAGCTTTCTTT.

The chain links TRBV6-5 to TRBJ2-2, with D perhaps matching TRBD1 (5 bases). From germline, CDR1 is MNHEY and CDR2 SVGAGI. V lost 4 bases and J lost 4, with 13 bases in between. The CDR3 has 15 amino acids. Here the CDR3 reads CASSFRQPGTGELFF. CDR3 DNA: TGTGCCAGCAGTTTTAGACAGCCGGGCACCGGGGAGCTGTTTTTT.